The T cell receptor beta chain described here comes from a study of cytomegalovirus exposure and HLA in healthy donors. Broader study findings: In a later analysis, at a false discovery rate of 0.05, fewer than 20,000 TCR beta sequences matched HLA alleles.

Remarks on this clone: Its antigen is currently unknown.

PCR primers comprised 60 Vbeta and 13 Jbeta primers. Libraries were prepared by immunoSEQ multiplex PCR; TCRdb keeps only in-frame clonotypes and omits some of them. This table has some 140,000 clones, approximately 89% appearing once. This CDR3 is built from 15 residues. J lost 6 bases, V lost 2 bases, and 2 bases had no gene match. The germline CDR1 and CDR2 sequences are MDHEN and SYDVKM. Material for sequencing was PBMCs. The chain has TRBV28 and TRBJ1-3; 12 nucleotides agree with TRBD1. The TCR was taken from a woman in her 30s in good health and CMV-seropositive. The CDR3 reads CASSLGTGGENTIYF. The CDR3 DNA follows: TGTGCCAGCAGTTTAGGGACAGGGGGCGAAAACACCATATATTTT.